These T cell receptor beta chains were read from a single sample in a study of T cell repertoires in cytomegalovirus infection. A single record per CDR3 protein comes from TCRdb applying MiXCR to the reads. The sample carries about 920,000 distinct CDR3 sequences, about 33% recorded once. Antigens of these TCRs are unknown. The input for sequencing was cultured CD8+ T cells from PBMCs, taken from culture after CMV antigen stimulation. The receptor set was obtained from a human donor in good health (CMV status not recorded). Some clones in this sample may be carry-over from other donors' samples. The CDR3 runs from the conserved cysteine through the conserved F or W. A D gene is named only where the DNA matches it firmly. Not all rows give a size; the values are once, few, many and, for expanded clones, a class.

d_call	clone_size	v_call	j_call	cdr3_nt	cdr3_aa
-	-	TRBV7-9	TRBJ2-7	TGTGCCAGCAGCGGGGGGGCAGGGCCCCCGTACTTC	CASSGGAGPPYF
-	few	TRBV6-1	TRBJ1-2	TGTGCCAGCAGTTCCAACATCCGAGAGGGGCTCTATGGCTACACCTTC	CASSSNIREGLYGYTF
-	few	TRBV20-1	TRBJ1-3	TGCAGTGCTAGAGATTGGCAGGGGAGGTTTGGAAACACCATATATTTT	CSARDWQGRFGNTIYF
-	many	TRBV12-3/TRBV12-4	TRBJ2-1	TGTGCCAGCAGTTCCACCAGGACAGACAATGAGCAGTTCTTC	CASSSTRTDNEQFF
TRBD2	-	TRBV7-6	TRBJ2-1	TGTGCCAGCAGCTTAGAGACTAGCGGGGCATCCACCTACAATGAGCAGTTCTTC	CASSLETSGASTYNEQFF
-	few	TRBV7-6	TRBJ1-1	TGTGCCAGCAGGTCCCAGGGAAACCTGAACACTGAAGCTTTCTTT	CASRSQGNLNTEAFF
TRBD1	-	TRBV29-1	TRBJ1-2	TGCAGCGTTGTCAGGGGGAATGGCTACACCTTC	CSVVRGNGYTF
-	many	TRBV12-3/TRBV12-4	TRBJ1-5	TGTGCCAGCAGTTCCGGGAGGTTTCCCCAGCATTTT	CASSSGRFPQHF
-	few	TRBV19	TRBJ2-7	TGTGCCAGTAGCCCCCGACAGGTCTCCTACGAGCAGTACTTC	CASSPRQVSYEQYF
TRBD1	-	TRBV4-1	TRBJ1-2	TGCGCCAGCAGCTCAGGGGGAAGAAGCTACACCTTC	CASSSGGRSYTF
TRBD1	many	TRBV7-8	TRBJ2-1	TGTGCCAGCAGCTTGGGACAGGAGCAGTTCTTC	CASSLGQEQFF
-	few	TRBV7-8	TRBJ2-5	TGTGCCAACAGCTTAGTCGTCGGGACTTCTCAAGAGACCCAGTACTTC	CANSLVVGTSQETQYF
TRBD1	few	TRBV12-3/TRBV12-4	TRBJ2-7	TGTGCCAGCAGTTTAAGGTTCCGGGACAGGGGTTCCTACGAGCAGTACTTC	CASSLRFRDRGSYEQYF
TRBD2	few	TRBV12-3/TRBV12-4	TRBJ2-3	TGTGCCAGTAATCTAGCGGGGGCCACAGATACGCAGTATTTT	CASNLAGATDTQYF
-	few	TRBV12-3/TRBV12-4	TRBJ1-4	TGTGCCAGCAGTTTAGCCACGGGACGTAGAAAACTGTTTTTT	CASSLATGRRKLFF
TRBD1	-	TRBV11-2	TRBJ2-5	TGTGCCAGCAGCTTAGATGCGGGACAGGGAATCGAGACCCAGTACTTC	CASSLDAGQGIETQYF
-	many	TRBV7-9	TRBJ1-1	TGTGCCACCTCAGGGGTTTCGATTGAAGCTTTCTTT	CATSGVSIEAFF
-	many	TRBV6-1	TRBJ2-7	TGTGCCAGCAGTGAATGGGGGGGGCCCTACGAGCAGTACTTC	CASSEWGGPYEQYF
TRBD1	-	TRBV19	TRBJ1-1	TGTGCCAGTAGTGCAAGGGACAGGGGTGAAGCTGAAGCTTTCTTT	CASSARDRGEAEAFF
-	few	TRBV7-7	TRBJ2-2	TGTGCTAGCAGTCCCGGATCGAACACCGGGGAGCTGTTTTTT	CASSPGSNTGELFF
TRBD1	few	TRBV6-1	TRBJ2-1	TGTGCCAGCAGTCCGCGTGGGACAGGGATCGATGAGCAGTTCTTC	CASSPRGTGIDEQFF
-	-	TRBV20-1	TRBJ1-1	TGCAGTGCTAGAGCCTTTATGCAGTTCACTGAAGCTTTCTTT	CSARAFMQFTEAFF
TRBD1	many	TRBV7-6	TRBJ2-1	TGTGCCAGCAGCTTAGGGACAGGGGGCGCCTACAATGAGCAGTTCTTC	CASSLGTGGAYNEQFF
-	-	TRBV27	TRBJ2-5	TGTGCCAGCAGTTTAGGAAAGGGGACCCAGTACTTC	CASSLGKGTQYF